Described below is a single TCR beta chain sequence and its context. The specificity of this receptor is unknown. The donors for the TCR repertoire analysis were approximately 11 juvenile idiopathic arthritis patients with active disease who had not reached inactive disease, of whom 3 were polyarticular and 8 were oligoarticular. The TCR-sequenced patients had a median age of around 11 years (range about 2.1-25) and median disease duration of around 7 years (range 0.2-19.1). Samples for TCR repertoire analysis were collected at two centres in Italy. Peripheral blood mononuclear cells were isolated using a Histopaque-1077 density gradient and were cryopreserved in approximately 90% FCS with approximately 10% DMSO. The library was made by the immunoSEQ multiplex PCR assay. Adaptive Biotechnologies carried out the TCRbeta CDR3 sequencing. On the authors' methods: To assess repertoire similarity, the researchers used the Chao-modified Jaccard index along with median clonotype overlap taken from 200 random subsamples at equal sample size. Similarity analyses were performed using either productive nucleotide sequences or in silico-translated amino acid sequences. Repertoires were compared using hierarchical clustering with single linkage and t-SNE, both based on Chao-modified Jaccard distances. Repertoire diversity was quantified with the Renyi index, after sample size normalisation, across a range of alpha values. Imported from immuneACCESS, the table was reduced by TCRdb to in-frame sequences with V and J called. These copies leave out some clones; in studies compared against another copy, an unresolved V gene accounts for under half, and the cause of the remainder is not known. That table is the source of V, J and clone size, and D and trimming were worked out from the DNA. This sample's table lists under 10,000 clones. The ten largest clones add up to around 2.1% of the sample.

The source of the sample is a study of synovial regulatory T cells in juvenile arthritis (dated by TCRdb to about 2015). Turning to the overall study: Among the sequenced patients, a few were classified as therapy-naive, methotrexate plus infliximab was given to one, methotrexate was given to five or six, and treatment information was unavailable for one. Treg and Teff subsets from roughly 10 JIA patients with active disease were included in the TCR repertoire comparisons. Effector T cell subsets from the study cohort were also sequenced for comparisons, but the Treg dataset by itself includes only blood Treg cells and synovial fluid Treg cells. The study compared TCRbeta CDR3 repertoires of blood iaTreg cells, other blood Treg cells and synovial fluid Treg cells from matched patient samples.

CDR1 and CDR2, per the germline V gene, are SNHLY and FYNNEI. The CDR3 measures 14 amino acids from cysteine to phenylalanine. No DNA is recorded. Overall study results and their limits: Synovial Treg cells shared more CDR3 sequences with iaTreg cells than with other blood Treg cells, and Chao-Jaccard similarity confirmed that synovial Treg cells were more closely related to iaTreg cells. Blood iaTreg cells showed lower TCR diversity than other blood Treg cells, consistent with antigen-driven expansion. Across patients, iaTreg TCR repertoires were largely private, and these iaTreg repertoires partially overlapped with synovial Teff and blood CPL repertoires.

The sequence came from a donor between 2 and 35 years old with juvenile idiopathic arthritis. The sequencing sample was made of Treg cells from blood. Read against the paper, the sample's cell subset or site label means: remaining (HLA-DR-negative) circulating blood Treg cells. The sequence links TRBV2 to TRBJ2-7; absent DNA, TCRdb's TRBD2 call cannot be checked. The CDR3 sequence is CASSALAGTYEQYF.